One and the same sample provided the 19 T cell receptor beta chains below, sequenced in a study of beta chain features in type 1 diabetes. Study results and caveats: People with Type 1 diabetes carried modestly yet significantly shorter TCRB CDR3s in all four CD4+ subsets.

These receptors have no known antigen. Reverse transcription of all isolated RNA meant that expressed TCRB transcripts were sequenced. The table came from immunoSEQ multiplex PCR; TCRdb's copy has only in-frame clones and leaves some out. The table includes around 160,000 clones, around 63% detected once. What was sequenced was naive CD4+ T cells from blood. Source of these receptors: a man younger than 40 with type 1 diabetes.

V and J are TRBV27 and TRBJ2-7, with 7 bases fitting TRBD1. The CDR3 is made up of 13 amino acids. The trim removed 5 bases at V and 5 bases at J, leaving 6 bases unmatched. Germline CDR1 MNHEY, CDR2 SMNVEV (reference sequence). CDR3 in amino acids: CASSVQGVDEQYF. CDR3 bases: TGTGCCAGCAGTGTTCAGGGGGTTGACGAGCAGTACTTC.

The CDR3 region has the DNA TGCGCCAGCAGCCAAGTTAAGGAAGAGACCCAGTACTTC. This codes for CASSQVKEETQYF. The V gene is TRBV4-3, the J gene TRBJ2-5; D gene uncertain. The CDR3 covers 13 residues. Germline assignment: CDR1 LGHNA and CDR2 YSLEER. The germline V and J ends were trimmed by 1 base and 3 bases, with 6 bases remaining between them.

This clone was seen just once. The chain links TRBV27 to TRBJ2-1, with a weak D call TRBD2 (6 bases). The germline V and J ends were trimmed by 5 bases and 4 bases, with 18 bases remaining between them. The CDR3 spans 16 residues. In germline, CDR1 is MNHEY, CDR2 SMNVEV (reference sequence). The CDR3 sequence is CASSSPGAGRYNEQFF. CDR3 nucleotide sequence: TGTGCCAGCAGTAGCCCTGGGGCGGGGAGGTACAATGAGCAGTTCTTC.

The gene calls are TRBV28 and TRBJ2-7; 8 bases map to TRBD1. Germline CDR1 and CDR2: MDHEN and SYDVKM. Trimming cost V 4 bases and J 0 bases; bases outside gene matches: 8. The CDR3 contains 16 residues. DNA for the CDR3: TGTGCCAGCAGTTCTCTGACAGGGGACATCTCCTACGAGCAGTACTTC. Protein product: CASSSLTGDISYEQYF.

The V gene is TRBV2, the J gene TRBJ2-3; D not resolved. CDR1 and CDR2 (germline): SNHLY, FYNNEI. Between the trimmed V and J ends, which lost 2 bases and 1 base, there was a span of 7 bases. This CDR3 comprises 14 residues. The CDR3 DNA follows: TGTGCCAGCAGTGAACGGCAAGGCACAGATACGCAGTATTTT. Amino acid sequence: CASSERQGTDTQYF. Full variable domain (outside the CDR3, taken from reference TRBV2 and TRBJ2-3): EPEVTQTPSHQVTQMGQEVILRCVPISNHLYFYWYRQILGQKVEFLVSFYNNEISEKSEIFDDQFSVERPDGSNFTLKIRSTKLEDSAMYFCASSERQGTDTQYFGPGTRLTVL.

The chain recombines TRBV7-9 with TRBJ2-1; no clear D. There are 16 residues in the CDR3. V lost 0 bases to trimming and J lost 0 bases, with 9 bases between them. Germline V gene data show CDR1 as SEHNR and CDR2 as FQNEAQ (reference sequence). The CDR3 loop reads CASSLARQSSYNEQFF. The CDR3 region has the DNA TGTGCCAGCAGCTTAGCCCGGCAGAGCTCCTACAATGAGCAGTTCTTC.

This clone was counted a few times. The chain recombines TRBV10-3 with TRBJ2-5; D is unresolved. Between the trimmed V and J ends, which lost 2 bases and 5 bases, there was a span of 6 bases. Germline CDR1 is ENHRY and CDR2 is SYGVKD. This CDR3 spans 12 amino acids. In DNA form, the CDR3 reads TGTGCCATCAGTGAGGTGGGGGAGACCCAGTACTTC. It translates to CAISEVGETQYF.

This clone was seen more than once but under ten times. The CDR3 sequence: CSAKGLGIEQYF. The CDR3 DNA reads TGCAGCGCCAAAGGACTGGGGATCGAGCAGTACTTC. This chain uses TRBV29-1 with TRBJ2-7, with D perhaps matching TRBD2 (5 bases). The CDR3 is 12 residues long. CDR1 and CDR2 from the germline V gene are SQVTM and ANQGSEA. Trimming pared 7 bases from V and 6 bases from J, leaving 16 bases between.

This sequence joins TRBV30 and TRBJ1-2, with 7 nucleotides matching TRBD1. The CDR3 has 13 amino acids. V dropped 0 bases and J dropped 7; count of bases not matched to a gene: 5. Germline V lookup: CDR1 GTSNPN, CDR2 SVGIG (reference sequence). CDR3 DNA sequence: TGTGCCTGGAGTGTCGGTACAGGGGTTGGCTACACCTTC. Encoded protein: CAWSVGTGVGYTF.

The V call is TRBV30, the J call TRBJ2-2; D unclear. Germline V CDR1 and CDR2: GTSNPN, SVGIG (reference sequence). Trimming shortened V by 3 bases and J by 4 bases, and 9 bases separated the two germline ends. CDR3 size: 13 residues. This CDR3 reads CAWRPELTGELFF. In DNA form, the CDR3 reads TGTGCCTGGAGGCCAGAGCTCACCGGGGAGCTGTTTTTT.

V gene TRBV10-3 combines with J gene TRBJ2-7; 7 bases are shared with TRBD1. V gave up 0 bases and J gave up 0 bases; unmatched junction bases: 8. The germline gives CDR1 ENHRY, CDR2 SYGVKD. This CDR3 is 17 amino acids long. The CDR3 is CAISESGWPGGSYEQYF. Here the CDR3 DNA reads TGTGCCATCAGTGAGTCGGGTTGGCCAGGGGGCTCCTACGAGCAGTACTTC.

This clone occurred a few times. V is TRBV7-9 and J is TRBJ2-1; 8 nucleotides agree with TRBD1. V gave up 5 bases and J gave up 2 bases; unmatched junction bases: 5. The CDR3 sequence is 15 residues long. The germline V gene has CDR1 SEHNR and CDR2 FQNEAQ (reference sequence). CDR3 loop: CASSTQGQAYNEQFF. The CDR3, as DNA: TGTGCCAGCAGCACACAGGGACAGGCCTACAATGAGCAGTTCTTC.

The rearrangement uses TRBV7-6 and TRBJ1-6; 7 bases fit TRBD1. Germline lookup yields CDR1 SGHVS and CDR2 FNYEAQ. V lost 4 bases and J lost 7; bases outside the gene matches: 10. The CDR3 totals 16 residues. Here the CDR3 reads CASSSGTSQGNSPLHF. The DNA of the CDR3 is TGTGCCAGCAGCTCCGGAACTTCACAGGGGAATTCACCCCTCCACTTT.

The CDR3: CASSSLDRQAQTDTQYF. In DNA form, the CDR3 reads TGTGCCAGCAGCTCCCTGGACCGCCAGGCACAGACAGATACGCAGTATTTT. The chain combines TRBV13 with TRBJ2-3; D gene ambiguous. Germline V gene lookup returns CDR1 PRHDT and CDR2 FYEKMQ (reference sequence). Trimming removed 4 bases at V and 3 bases at J, with 20 bases between. The CDR3 is 17 amino acids.

V usage is TRBV29-1 and J usage is TRBJ2-7; D call uncertain. The CDR3 is 10 residues long. Germline V gene data show CDR1 as SQVTM and CDR2 as ANQGSEA. CDR3 DNA sequence: TGCAGGCTAATAAAATACGAGCAGTACTTC. Amino acid sequence: CRLIKYEQYF.

This chain joins TRBV9 and TRBJ2-7, with D unclear. Germline CDR1 and CDR2: SGDLS and YYNGEE. The CDR3 length is 15 residues. V shed 4 bases and J shed 1 base, with 15 bases lying between them. In nucleotides, the CDR3 is TGTGCCAGCAGCCTGGGCACGGTGAGTTCCTACGAGCAGTACTTC. Its protein product is CASSLGTVSSYEQYF.

The J gene is TRBJ2-4, the V gene TRBV18; no clear D. The germline V gene encodes CDR1 KGHSH and CDR2 LQKENI. The V gene lost 5 bases and the J gene lost 8 bases, with 16 bases spanning the gap. The CDR3 is made up of 14 amino acids. The CDR3 DNA reads as TGTGCCAGCTCAGAAGCCCTGCCAGTATACATTCAGTACTTC. This codes for CASSEALPVYIQYF.

This chain links TRBV9 with TRBJ2-1; TRBD2 matches 7 bases. V shed 0 bases and J 10 bases; nucleotides not matched to a gene: 4. Germline CDR1 is SGDLS and CDR2 is YYNGEE. The CDR3 totals 13 residues. CDR3 loop: CASSVVGEGEQFF. The CDR3, as DNA: TGTGCCAGCAGCGTAGTTGGGGAGGGAGAGCAGTTCTTC. The variable domain in full, with the rest retrieved from reference TRBV9 and TRBJ2-1, is DSGVTQTPKHLITATGQRVTLRCSPRSGDLSVYWYQQSLDQGLQFLIQYYNGEERAKGNILERFSAQQFPDLHSELNLSSLELGDSALYFCASSVVGEGEQFFGPGTRLTVL.

In this sample, this clone turned up a few times. The CDR3 loop reads CASSPGGGAETQYF. CDR3 nucleotide sequence: TGTGCCAGCAGTCCGGGAGGAGGGGCTGAGACCCAGTACTTC. The chain carries TRBV2 and TRBJ2-5; TRBD2 matches 7 bases. The CDR3 length is 14 residues. V gave up 5 bases and J gave up 5 bases; unmatched junction bases: 8. CDR1 and CDR2 from the germline V gene are SNHLY and FYNNEI.